A single sample is the source of the 24 T cell receptor beta chains below, sequenced in a study of response to subunit inactivated influenza vaccine. TCRdb re-analysed the RT-PCR reads in MiXCR, keeping a single row per CDR3 protein. This sample carries 610,000 or so distinct CDR3 sequences, 14% of them seen once, and the ten largest clones take 8.5% to 14%. The sequences come from PBMCs from blood, collected approximately 13 days after vaccination. These TCRs come from a middle-aged man who received an inactivated influenza vaccine.

This sequence joins TRBV2 and TRBJ2-1, with D unresolved. CDR1 and CDR2 from the germline V gene are SNHLY and FYNNEI. V gave up 5 bases and J gave up 5 bases, with 19 bases separating them. The CDR3 runs 16 residues. The CDR3 DNA reads as TGTGCCAGCAGTCGTTTGGTGGGAACGAGAAACAATGAGCAGTTCTTC. Its protein product is CASSRLVGTRNNEQFF.

This clonotype has a handful of counts. The chain employs TRBV11-2 and TRBJ1-3; 9 nucleotides align to TRBD1. CDR1 is SGHAT and CDR2 is FQNNGV in the germline V gene. The V gene end was trimmed by 5 bases and the J gene end by 2 bases; junction bases not matched to a gene: 13. This CDR3 has 18 amino acids. The CDR3 bases are TGTGCCAGCAGCCCGGGACAGGGAATGGCTGTGGCTGGAAACACCATATATTTT. It is translated as CASSPGQGMAVAGNTIYF. The variable domain in full, with the rest retrieved from reference TRBV11-2 and TRBJ1-3, is EAGVAQSPRYKIIEKRQSVAFWCNPISGHATLYWYQQILGQGPKLLIQFQNNGVVDDSQLPKDRFSAERLKGVDSTLKIQPAKLEDSAVYLCASSPGQGMAVAGNTIYFGEGSWLTVV.

This clonotype was seen a few times. The V call is TRBV5-1, the J call TRBJ2-2; D perhaps matches TRBD1 (6 bases). The CDR3 covers 17 residues. Germline values: CDR1 SGHRS, CDR2 YFSETQ. The ends were cut back, 1 base at V and 0 bases at J, with 13 bases in the middle. The DNA of the CDR3 is TGCGCCAGCAGCTTGCCTCAGGGGCCCGCGAACACCGGGGAGCTGTTTTTT. Amino acid sequence: CASSLPQGPANTGELFF. Drawing the rest from reference TRBV5-1 and TRBJ2-2, the complete variable domain is KAGVTQTPRYLIKTRGQQVTLSCSPISGHRSVSWYQQTPGQGLQFLFEYFSETQRNKGNFPGRFSGRQFSNSRSEMNVSTLELGDSALYLCASSLPQGPANTGELFFGEGSRLTVL.

This clonotype has a handful of counts. The chain is built from TRBV4-2 and TRBJ2-5; either TRBD1 or TRBD2 may fit D (6 bases each). The germline gives CDR1 LGHNA, CDR2 YNFKEQ. The V gene lost 2 bases and the J gene lost 3 bases, with 13 bases spanning the gap. This CDR3 comprises 15 residues. This chain's CDR3 is CASSQPGGGEETQYF. As DNA, the CDR3 is TGTGCCAGCAGCCAACCTGGGGGCGGGGAAGAGACCCAGTACTTC.

This chain connects TRBV20-1 to TRBJ1-2, with D possibly TRBD1 on 5 matching bases. The germline CDR1 and CDR2 sequences are DFQATT and SNEGSKA (reference sequence). The V end was cut by 3 bases, the J end by 10 bases, with 12 bases between. The CDR3 extends over 11 amino acids. The CDR3 loop reads CSARDQGYYTF. Written as DNA, the CDR3 is TGCAGTGCTAGGGATCAGGGATACTACACCTTC.

This clonotype was seen ten or more times. The chain recombines TRBV28 with TRBJ2-3; D call uncertain. V was cut by 10 bases and J by 0 bases, with 11 bases left in between. This CDR3 spans 13 amino acids. Germline lookup yields CDR1 MDHEN and CDR2 SYDVKM. Here the CDR3 reads CATDSRSTDTQYF. The CDR3 nucleotides read TGTGCCACCGACTCCCGGAGCACAGATACGCAGTATTTT.

There are a few counts of this clonotype. The chain is built from TRBV20-1 and TRBJ2-1, with TRBD2 matching over 7 bases. CDR1 DFQATT and CDR2 SNEGSKA come from the germline V gene (reference sequence). This CDR3 spans 13 amino acids. The junction had 4 bases not matched to a gene; V was cut back by 4 bases and J by 4 bases. The CDR3 protein is CSATSGIYNEQFF. The CDR3 coding sequence is TGCAGTGCTACTAGCGGAATATACAATGAGCAGTTCTTC.

J is TRBJ2-7 and V is TRBV5-1; no clear D. CDR1 is SGHRS and CDR2 is YFSETQ in the germline V gene. There are 15 residues in the CDR3. V lost 3 bases and J lost 2, with 15 bases in between. CDR3 bases: TGCGCCAGCAGCTCGCAACCGGACGCAGCCTACGAGCAGTACTTC. Protein: CASSSQPDAAYEQYF.

The chain couples TRBV7-8 to TRBJ2-5; D remains unclear. This CDR3 contains 14 residues. Germline V gene data show CDR1 as SGHVS and CDR2 as FQNEAQ. The V and J ends lost 6 bases and 2 bases respectively, with 13 bases between them. For the CDR3, the DNA is TGTGCCAGCAGTTTAAGACGGGTTCAAGAGACCCAGTACTTC. Its protein product is CASSLRRVQETQYF.

The sample holds a few counts of this clonotype. Written as DNA, the CDR3 is TGTGCCAGCAGCCTCTTCCCGAACACCGGGGAGCTGTTTTTT. This translates into CASSLFPNTGELFF. This chain links TRBV12-3 or TRBV12-4 with TRBJ2-2, with no clear D. There are 14 residues in the CDR3. The V end was cut by 6 bases, the J end by 0 bases, with 8 bases between.

This rearrangement joins TRBV4-2 to TRBJ2-3; 9 bases agree with TRBD1. Trimming at V came to 4 bases and at J to 5 bases, leaving 10 bases not matched to a gene. Per germline, CDR1 LGHNA and CDR2 YNFKEQ. The CDR3 consists of 16 residues. This CDR3 reads CASSLGQGLSQDTQYF. Here the CDR3 DNA reads TGTGCCAGCAGCCTGGGACAGGGCCTCTCCCAAGATACGCAGTATTTT.

This clonotype came up a few times. The rearrangement links TRBV4-3 to TRBJ1-3; D is undetermined. Germline V gene lookup returns CDR1 LGHNA and CDR2 YSLEER. The CDR3 is 15 residues long. The V end was cut by 0 bases, the J end by 0 bases, with 6 bases between. Here the CDR3 reads CASSQDVDSGNTIYF. DNA of the CDR3: TGCGCCAGCAGCCAAGATGTGGACTCTGGAAACACCATATATTTT.

The chain is built from TRBV6-5 and TRBJ2-7, with 9 bases lining up with TRBD1. After removal of 6 bases from V and 8 bases from J, the junction contained 5 bases not matched to a gene. Germline CDR1 reads MNHEY; CDR2 reads SVGAGI. The CDR3 length is 12 residues. For the CDR3, the DNA is TGTGCCAGCAGGCATGGACAGGGGCAGCAGTACTTC. This codes for CASRHGQGQQYF.

This clonotype appeared a few times. V usage is TRBV5-4 and J usage is TRBJ2-2, with D perhaps TRBD1 (5 bases). This CDR3 has 14 amino acids. Trimming pared 3 bases from V and 3 bases from J, leaving 9 bases between. Germline assignment: CDR1 SGHNT and CDR2 YYREEE (reference sequence). This chain's CDR3 is CASSSQVDTGELFF. CDR3 sequence (DNA): TGTGCCAGCAGCTCACAGGTGGACACCGGGGAGCTGTTTTTT.

This clonotype was counted at least ten times. J is TRBJ2-5 and V is TRBV11-1; a weak D match, TRBD2 (6 bases). From germline, CDR1 is SGHAT and CDR2 FQDESV (reference sequence). V was shortened by 5 bases and J by 2 bases, with 15 bases between the two germline ends. The CDR3 length is 15 residues. The CDR3 is CASSPHSGSQETQYF. The CDR3 DNA follows: TGTGCCAGCAGCCCCCATAGCGGCTCTCAAGAGACCCAGTACTTC.

This clonotype was found many times. This chain joins TRBV12-3 or TRBV12-4 and TRBJ2-7; D is uncertain. This CDR3 has 13 residues. Trimming pared 3 bases from V and 2 bases from J, leaving 8 bases between. CDR3 sequence: CASSFTRTYEQYF. The CDR3 DNA is TGTGCCAGCAGTTTTACACGGACCTACGAGCAGTACTTC.

V is TRBV6-2 or TRBV6-3 and J is TRBJ1-1; tentatively, D is TRBD1 (6 bases). Trimming stripped 5 bases from V and 9 bases from J, with 10 bases between. The CDR3 is made up of 11 amino acids. Germline CDR1 and CDR2: MNHEY and SVGEGT. For the CDR3, the DNA is TGTGCCAGCAGTCTCAGGGGTAAAGCTTTCTTT. It translates to CASSLRGKAFF.

V is TRBV6-2 or TRBV6-3 and J is TRBJ2-5, with D perhaps matching TRBD1 (5 bases). From germline, CDR1 is MNHEY and CDR2 SVGEGT. This CDR3 contains 15 residues. V gave up 7 bases and J gave up 5 bases, with 20 bases separating them. The CDR3 DNA is TGTGCCAGCACCGTTATTAGAGGAGCAGGGGAGACCCAGTACTTC. Translation gives CASTVIRGAGETQYF.

V gene TRBV7-2 combines with J gene TRBJ1-5; 9 positions agree with TRBD1. The length of the CDR3 is 17 residues. In germline, CDR1 is SGHTA, CDR2 FQGNSA. Unmatched junction bases numbered 14, after V lost 6 bases and J lost 5 bases. CDR3 region: CASSHPPGQGNHQPQHF. CDR3 nucleotides: TGTGCCAGCAGTCACCCCCCGGGACAGGGAAACCATCAGCCCCAGCATTTT.

The rearrangement links TRBV12-3 or TRBV12-4 to TRBJ2-2, with TRBD2 matching 12 bases. CDR3 length equals 17 residues. V shed 3 bases, J shed 4 bases, and the junction held 6 bases outside the gene matches. In nucleotides, the CDR3 is TGTGCCAGCAGTTTTGCTAGCGGGGGGGCAGTCACCGGGGAGCTGTTTTTT. Its translation is CASSFASGGAVTGELFF.

This clonotype has a handful of counts. This chain uses TRBV20-1 with TRBJ2-7; D tentatively fits TRBD1 or TRBD2 (5 bases each). The CDR3 consists of 14 residues. The V end was cut by 5 bases, the J end by 1 base, with 15 bases between. Per the germline V gene, CDR1 is DFQATT and CDR2 is SNEGSKA (reference sequence). The CDR3 region is CSAGTPGPSYEQYF. CDR3 DNA sequence: TGCAGTGCTGGTACGCCGGGACCATCCTACGAGCAGTACTTC.

The table lists this clonotype with a few counts. The CDR3 reads CASSKGISEAFF. The CDR3 coding sequence is TGTGCCAGCAGTAAAGGGATCTCTGAAGCTTTCTTT. V usage is TRBV5-5 and J usage is TRBJ1-1; D call uncertain. The CDR3 covers 12 residues. Per the germline V gene, CDR1 is SGHKS and CDR2 is YYEKEE (reference sequence). Trimming removed 5 bases at V and 6 bases at J, with 11 bases between.

The chain uses TRBV7-3 and TRBJ2-1, with TRBD2 as a possible D gene (5 bases). The CDR3 has 14 amino acids. Germline loops: CDR1 SGHTA, CDR2 FQGTGA. Trimming removed 4 bases from V and 9 bases from J, with 16 bases in between. DNA for the CDR3: TGTGCCAGCAGCTCCCTCCCGAGGGTTGGTGAGCAGTTCTTC. Protein sequence: CASSSLPRVGEQFF.

This clonotype was found many times. Here the CDR3 reads CASSSQDRGQPVYEQYF. Written as DNA, the CDR3 is TGTGCCAGCAGTTCCCAGGACAGGGGGCAACCCGTCTACGAGCAGTACTTC. This chain connects TRBV12-3 or TRBV12-4 to TRBJ2-7; 11 bases line up with TRBD1. V trimming: 4 bases; J trimming: 3 bases; junction bases outside the gene matches: 11. This CDR3 has 17 residues.